These 29 T cell receptor beta chains share one sample of origin, sequenced in a study of blood T cell repertoires in COVID-19. Method: immunoSEQ multiplex PCR; TCRdb's copy keeps in-frame clones and lacks some. This table has roughly 140,000 clones, under 90% appearing once. The sequenced sample was peripheral blood. These receptors came from a woman older than 75 in a cohort sampled during active or convalescent COVID-19.

The V call is TRBV5-1, the J call TRBJ1-6; 8 bases are a match to TRBD1. V trimming: 5 bases; J trimming: 3 bases; junction bases outside the gene matches: 7. Germline loops: CDR1 SGHRS, CDR2 YFSETQ. The CDR3 extends over 16 amino acids. CDR3 region: CASRSSGTGYNSPLHF. DNA for the CDR3: TGCGCCAGCAGGTCCTCCGGGACAGGCTATAATTCACCCCTCCACTTT. Variable domain in full (rest from reference TRBV5-1 and TRBJ1-6): KAGVTQTPRYLIKTRGQQVTLSCSPISGHRSVSWYQQTPGQGLQFLFEYFSETQRNKGNFPGRFSGRQFSNSRSEMNVSTLELGDSALYLCASRSSGTGYNSPLHFGNGTRLTVT.

The chain joins TRBV5-1 to TRBJ1-4; no clear D gene. Germline V CDR1 and CDR2: SGHRS, YFSETQ. Trimming removed 1 base from V and 7 bases from J, with 11 bases in between. CDR3 length: 14 residues. CDR3 nucleotides: TGCGCCAGCAGCTTGTCTACGGCGGGTGAAAAACTGTTTTTT. Its translation is CASSLSTAGEKLFF.

This clone was counted a single time. This sequence joins TRBV18 and TRBJ1-1, with D perhaps TRBD1 (5 bases). This CDR3 contains 16 residues. The V gene's germline CDR1 is KGHSH and CDR2 LQKENI. Trimming took off 4 bases at V and 3 bases at J, with 18 bases between the two ends. CDR3 region: CASSRSQARDYTEAFF. The CDR3 DNA sequence: TGTGCCAGCTCACGATCCCAAGCCAGGGATTACACTGAAGCTTTCTTT.

DNA for the CDR3: TGTGCCTGGAGTGGGCTTCGGGTGGCGGGGGAAAACAATGAGCAGTTCTTC. Residues: CAWSGLRVAGENNEQFF. The V and J genes are TRBV30 and TRBJ2-1; 7 bases are a match to TRBD2. J was trimmed by 5 bases and V by 1 base; bases with no gene match: 14. Germline-derived CDR1 and CDR2 are GTSNPN and SVGIG (reference sequence). The length of the CDR3 is 17 residues.

The V gene is TRBV7-9, the J gene TRBJ1-1, with D possibly TRBD1 on 6 matching bases. The germline V gene has CDR1 SEHNR and CDR2 FQNEAQ (reference sequence). Trimming removed 4 bases at V and 9 bases at J, with 15 bases between. This CDR3 has 13 amino acids. As DNA, the CDR3 is TGTGCCAGCAGCTCATCCGGGACAAGTAAAGCTTTCTTT. It is translated as CASSSSGTSKAFF.

This chain links TRBV7-2 with TRBJ1-2, with D hard to call. The CDR3 has 13 amino acids. The germline V gene has CDR1 SGHTA and CDR2 FQGNSA. The V end was cut by 5 bases, the J end by 7 bases, with 14 bases between. CDR3: CASSPRRGSGYTF. CDR3 nucleotide sequence: TGTGCCAGCAGCCCCAGGCGGGGATCTGGCTACACCTTC.

The chain uses TRBV10-3 and TRBJ1-1; perhaps TRBD1 as D (5 bases). Germline CDR1 ENHRY, CDR2 SYGVKD. V was shortened by 5 bases and J by 6 bases, with 13 bases between the two germline ends. The CDR3 length is 13 residues. The CDR3 coding sequence is TGTGCCATCAGTTCTGACAGTAGGGCTGAAGCTTTCTTT. It codes for CAISSDSRAEAFF.

The gene calls are TRBV10-3 and TRBJ1-2, with a tentative D call TRBD1 (6 bases). CDR3 length: 14 residues. The ends were cut back, 7 bases at V and 2 bases at J, with 14 bases in the middle. CDR1 and CDR2 from the germline V gene are ENHRY and SYGVKD. CDR3 loop: CAITGGQGNYGYTF. The CDR3 nucleotides read TGTGCCATCACTGGGGGCCAGGGCAACTATGGCTACACCTTC.

The rearrangement links TRBV19 to TRBJ2-4; 15 nucleotides line up with TRBD2. The length of the CDR3 is 16 residues. V shed 5 bases and J 6 bases; nucleotides not matched to a gene: 5. The V gene's germline CDR1 is LNHDA and CDR2 SQIVND (reference sequence). CDR3 nucleotide sequence: TGTGCCAGTAGTCGGGGACTAGCGGGGGGTTCAAACATTCAGTACTTC. It encodes CASSRGLAGGSNIQYF.

This chain links TRBV28 with TRBJ2-1, with D possibly matching TRBD2 (6 bases). This CDR3 has 14 residues. The germline V gene has CDR1 MDHEN and CDR2 SYDVKM. Trimming took off 5 bases at V and 1 base at J, with 9 bases between the two ends. The CDR3 loop reads CASSARGSYNEQFF. In DNA, the CDR3 is TGTGCCAGCAGTGCCCGGGGGTCCTACAATGAGCAGTTCTTC. The complete variable domain, with remaining parts taken from reference TRBV28 and TRBJ2-1, reads DVKVTQSSRYLVKRTGEKVFLECVQDMDHENMFWYRQDPGLGLRLIYFSYDVKMKEKGDIPEGYSVSREKKERFSLILESASTNQTSMYLCASSARGSYNEQFFGPGTRLTVL.

This clone was detected only once. This chain joins TRBV25-1 and TRBJ2-1; possible D gene TRBD2, 6 bases. There are 15 residues in the CDR3. Germline V CDR1 and CDR2: MGHDK, SYGVNS. The V end was cut by 4 bases, the J end by 3 bases, with 13 bases between. CDR3 nucleotides: TGTGCCAGCAGTGCAAATCCGGGGGACTACAATGAGCAGTTCTTC. Its translation is CASSANPGDYNEQFF.

The gene calls are TRBV6-1 and TRBJ1-2, with a tentative D call TRBD1 (5 bases). CDR1 and CDR2 (germline): MNHNS, SASEGT. V was trimmed by 0 bases and J by 4 bases, leaving 18 bases between them. This CDR3 comprises 17 residues. The CDR3: CASSEAGYSGGVYGYTF. The DNA of the CDR3 is TGTGCCAGCAGTGAAGCGGGGTACTCGGGAGGGGTCTATGGCTACACCTTC.

This chain connects TRBV5-4 to TRBJ1-6, with D uncertain. Looked up from germline, CDR1 is SGHNT and CDR2 is YYREEE (reference sequence). There are 13 residues in the CDR3. V dropped 0 bases and J dropped 7 bases, with 5 bases sitting between them. Here the CDR3 reads CASSLGGNSPLHF. CDR3 sequence (DNA): TGTGCCAGCAGCTTGGGCGGAAATTCACCCCTCCACTTT.

V usage is TRBV18 and J usage is TRBJ1-5, with D uncertain. CDR3 size: 14 residues. Trimming left V 1 base short and J 6 bases short, with 10 bases between. CDR1 and CDR2 from the germline V gene are KGHSH and LQKENI. This CDR3 reads CASSPRTDGQPQHF. The CDR3 DNA reads TGTGCCAGCTCACCACGCACAGACGGTCAGCCCCAGCATTTT.

The chain recombines TRBV19 with TRBJ1-2; TRBD1 agrees at 8 bases. The ends lost 7 bases at V and 4 bases at J; junction bases unmatched: 11. Germline loops: CDR1 LNHDA, CDR2 SQIVND (reference sequence). CDR3 length: 15 amino acids. CDR3 sequence reads: CASIDRGLGSYGYTF. The CDR3 DNA follows: TGTGCCAGTATCGACAGGGGCTTGGGAAGCTATGGCTACACCTTC.

In nucleotides, the CDR3 is TGTGCCAGCAGTTCCGACACTTATGGCTACACCTTC. Translating it yields CASSSDTYGYTF. The V call is TRBV12-3 or TRBV12-4, the J call TRBJ1-2; D gene uncertain. The CDR3 contains 12 residues. V was cut by 4 bases and J by 5 bases, with 8 bases left in between.

The V gene is TRBV6-5, the J gene TRBJ2-1; TRBD2 matches at 7 bases. Germline V gene data show CDR1 as MNHEY and CDR2 as SVGAGI. The CDR3 contains 15 residues. V lost 6 bases to trimming and J lost 0 bases; unmatched junction nucleotides: 5. CDR3 amino acids: CASRTGLGSYNEQFF. DNA for the CDR3: TGTGCCAGCAGAACAGGACTAGGCTCCTACAATGAGCAGTTCTTC.

This clone was seen only once. The genes are TRBV27 and TRBJ2-1, with D possibly matching TRBD2 (6 bases). The CDR3 spans 13 residues. Germline V lookup: CDR1 MNHEY, CDR2 SMNVEV (reference sequence). V dropped 3 bases and J dropped 4 bases, with 7 bases sitting between them. CDR3 DNA sequence: TGTGCCAGCAGTTTCGGGGGATACAATGAGCAGTTCTTC. Residues: CASSFGGYNEQFF.

The rearrangement joins TRBV7-2 to TRBJ2-1; possible D gene TRBD1, 6 bases. Germline V gene data show CDR1 as SGHTA and CDR2 as FQGNSA. V was trimmed by 4 bases and J by 2 bases, leaving 12 bases between them. The CDR3 is made up of 15 amino acids. The DNA for the CDR3 is TGTGCCAGCAGCTCTAGTCGGACAGCCTACAATGAGCAGTTCTTC. It is translated as CASSSSRTAYNEQFF. Combining the CDR3 with reference TRBV7-2 and TRBJ2-1 gives the whole variable domain GAGVSQSPSNKVTEKGKDVELRCDPISGHTALYWYRQSLGQGLEFLIYFQGNSAPDKSGLPSDRFSAERTGGSVSTLTIQRTQQEDSAVYLCASSSSRTAYNEQFFGPGTRLTVL.

This chain joins TRBV24-1 and TRBJ2-2, with TRBD2 matching over 11 bases. From germline, CDR1 is KGHDR and CDR2 SFDVKD. The V and J ends lost 3 bases and 6 bases, in that order; junction bases with no gene match: 2. CDR3 length: 15 amino acids. CDR3 sequence: CATSDGLAGSGELFF. As DNA, the CDR3 is TGTGCCACCAGTGATGGACTAGCGGGTTCCGGGGAGCTGTTTTTT.

In this sample, this clone turned up once. The V gene is TRBV6-5, the J gene TRBJ2-3; D gene ambiguous. Germline V gene data show CDR1 as MNHEY and CDR2 as SVGAGI. V dropped 5 bases and J dropped 4 bases, with 7 bases sitting between them. The CDR3 extends over 12 amino acids. CDR3 amino acids: CASSQSPDTQYF. The CDR3 nucleotides are TGTGCCAGCAGTCAAAGCCCAGATACGCAGTATTTT.

This clone was seen a few times. The chain combines TRBV7-9 with TRBJ2-1; 13 bases line up with TRBD2. CDR1 and CDR2 from the germline V gene are SEHNR and FQNEAQ (reference sequence). The trim removed 5 bases at V and 4 bases at J, leaving 5 bases unmatched. The CDR3 consists of 16 residues. The CDR3 region has the DNA TGTGCCAGCAGCCCCAGACTAGCGGGGGGTTACAATGAGCAGTTCTTC. This encodes CASSPRLAGGYNEQFF. Full variable domain (rest looked up from reference TRBV7-9 and TRBJ2-1): DTGVSQNPRHKITKRGQNVTFRCDPISEHNRLYWYRQTLGQGPEFLTYFQNEAQLEKSRLLSDRFSAERPKGSFSTLEIQRTEQGDSAMYLCASSPRLAGGYNEQFFGPGTRLTVL.

The V gene is TRBV7-2, the J gene TRBJ2-1, with a possible D match to TRBD2 (5 bases). Germline V gene sequence: CDR1 SGHTA, CDR2 FQGNSA. This CDR3 has 13 amino acids. V lost 5 bases, J lost 7 bases, and 12 bases lay in between. CDR3 coding DNA: TGTGCCAGCAGCCCCTTTCCGGGGAATGAGCAGTTCTTC. Residues: CASSPFPGNEQFF.

The chain's CDR3 is CASSFQGKVTEAFF. The CDR3 DNA reads as TGTGCCAGCAGTTTCCAGGGGAAGGTCACTGAAGCTTTCTTT. The J gene is TRBJ1-1, the V gene TRBV27; D may be TRBD1 (6 bases). CDR1 and CDR2 from the germline V gene are MNHEY and SMNVEV (reference sequence). V was shortened by 3 bases and J by 4 bases, with 12 bases between the two germline ends. This CDR3 spans 14 amino acids.

The chain combines TRBV5-1 with TRBJ1-5; TRBD1 might be the D (5 bases). The CDR3 loop spans 14 amino acids. CDR1 and CDR2 (germline): SGHRS, YFSETQ. The V and J ends lost 3 bases and 4 bases respectively, with 11 bases between them. This CDR3 reads CASSSGGINQPQHF. The CDR3 nucleotides are TGCGCCAGCAGCTCTGGGGGGATTAATCAGCCCCAGCATTTT.

This chain uses TRBV9 with TRBJ1-6, with 11 bases fitting TRBD1. Per germline, CDR1 SGDLS and CDR2 YYNGEE. CDR3 size: 15 residues. After removal of 4 bases from V and 10 bases from J, the junction contained 7 bases not matched to a gene. In DNA form, the CDR3 reads TGTGCCAGCAGCCCTACCGGGACAGGGGGATCACCCCTCCACTTT. This codes for CASSPTGTGGSPLHF.

This chain's CDR3 is CASSIHKYTEAFF. The CDR3 coding sequence is TGTGCCAGCTCTATCCATAAATACACTGAAGCTTTCTTT. This sequence joins TRBV7-8 and TRBJ1-1, with unresolved D. CDR1 and CDR2 (germline): SGHVS, FQNEAQ. V lost 8 bases and J lost 3, with 13 bases in between. The CDR3 is 13 amino acids.

The chain uses TRBV20-1 and TRBJ2-5; perhaps TRBD1 as D (6 bases). Germline V gives CDR1 DFQATT, CDR2 SNEGSKA (reference sequence). The CDR3 is 11 amino acids. The V end was cut by 5 bases, the J end by 8 bases, with 12 bases between. As DNA, the CDR3 is TGCAGTGCTGGGAGAGGGGGAACCCAGTACTTC. Encoded protein: CSAGRGGTQYF.

The rearrangement uses TRBV27 and TRBJ1-1; 7 bases agree with TRBD1. The CDR3 runs 14 residues. The V gene end was trimmed by 3 bases and the J gene end by 0 bases; junction bases not matched to a gene: 1. Germline V gives CDR1 MNHEY, CDR2 SMNVEV (reference sequence). The CDR3 DNA sequence: TGTGCCAGCAGTTTCGACAGGGTGAACACTGAAGCTTTCTTT. Amino acids: CASSFDRVNTEAFF.